Below, 27 T cell receptor beta chains from the same sample are listed, as sequenced in a study of CD8 T cells in Susac syndrome. Random hexamers were used to reverse transcribe the RNA input (about 0.45 to 1 ug). TCRdb re-called the immunoSEQ multiplex PCR reads through MiXCR, storing one row per CDR3 protein. Of 150,000 to 200,000 distinct CDR3 sequences in the sample, approximately 93% are singletons; the top ten hold 0.08% to 0.095%. The sequencing input was CD4+ T cells from PBMCs. The receptors originated from a human donor with multiple sclerosis.

The chain carries TRBV20-1 and TRBJ1-1, with D possibly matching TRBD1 (6 bases). Germline V gene data show CDR1 as DFQATT and CDR2 as SNEGSKA (reference sequence). Trimming removed 1 base from V and 2 bases from J, with 8 bases in between. This CDR3 region has 13 residues. The CDR3 nucleotides read TGCAGTGCTAGAGGAGGGGGAAACACTGAAGCTTTCTTT. Translated, it gives CSARGGGNTEAFF.

A single count supports this clonotype. This chain uses TRBV4-1 with TRBJ2-7; D remains unclear. Germline CDR1 MGHRA, CDR2 YSYEKL. The CDR3 is made up of 15 amino acids. With 4 bases removed from V and 2 bases from J, the gap between germline ends came to 15 bases. CDR3 DNA sequence: TGCGCCAGCAGCCCTACCACGGCCCAGGCCTACGAGCAGTACTTC. Translation gives CASSPTTAQAYEQYF.

This clonotype was counted once. The V gene is TRBV5-1, the J gene TRBJ2-7, with TRBD1 matching 10 bases. This CDR3 region has 15 residues. Per germline, CDR1 SGHRS and CDR2 YFSETQ. V shed 4 bases, J shed 0 bases, and the junction held 4 bases outside the gene matches. CDR3 nucleotide sequence: TGCGCCAGCAGCGGGACAGGGGCCACCTCCTACGAGCAGTACTTC. Protein product: CASSGTGATSYEQYF.

V and J are TRBV6-5 and TRBJ2-1, with D perhaps matching TRBD1 (6 bases). The CDR3 consists of 12 residues. V lost 1 base, J lost 9 bases, and 7 bases lay in between. Germline-derived CDR1 and CDR2 are MNHEY and SVGAGI. The CDR3 DNA reads TGTGCCAGCAGTTACTTGGGGGCTGAGCAGTTCTTC. Translation: CASSYLGAEQFF.

The chain employs TRBV6-5 and TRBJ2-7; 7 bases map to TRBD1. Germline V gene lookup returns CDR1 MNHEY and CDR2 SVGAGI. V lost 7 bases and J lost 0; bases outside the gene matches: 12. This CDR3 contains 16 residues. CDR3 sequence: CASTSLGGQSSYEQYF. The CDR3 region has the DNA TGTGCCAGCACTTCCCTTGGGGGACAGAGCTCCTACGAGCAGTACTTC.

The chain carries TRBV6-5 and TRBJ1-1; no clear D gene. The CDR3 totals 11 residues. V shed 6 bases and J shed 9 bases, with 11 bases lying between them. The germline V gene encodes CDR1 MNHEY and CDR2 SVGAGI. The CDR3 sequence: CASSTGFQAFF. Here the CDR3 DNA reads TGTGCCAGCAGCACCGGGTTCCAAGCTTTCTTT.

The chain joins TRBV18 to TRBJ2-7, with 7 nucleotides matching TRBD2. The CDR3 is made up of 15 amino acids. Germline values: CDR1 KGHSH, CDR2 LQKENI. Trimming at V came to 2 bases and at J to 3 bases, leaving 7 bases not matched to a gene. In DNA form, the CDR3 reads TGTGCCAGCTCACCAGGTAGTCCTAGCGGCTACGAGCAGTACTTC. This gives the protein CASSPGSPSGYEQYF. The variable domain in full, completed from reference TRBV18 and TRBJ2-7, reads NAGVMQNPRHLVRRRGQEARLRCSPMKGHSHVYWYRQLPEEGLKFMVYLQKENIIDESGMPKERFSAEFPKEGPSILRIQQVVRGDSAAYFCASSPGSPSGYEQYFGPGTRLTVT.

V usage is TRBV12-5 and J usage is TRBJ1-1; weak D call: TRBD1 (5 bases). The CDR3 spans 12 residues. V lost 7 bases to trimming and J lost 4 bases, with 10 bases between them. Germline V gene data show CDR1 as LGHNT and CDR2 as FRNRAP. In nucleotides, the CDR3 is TGTGCTAGTGTGGGGCCCAGCACTGAAGCTTTCTTT. Translating it yields CASVGPSTEAFF.

The chain has TRBV7-9 and TRBJ2-7, with D perhaps TRBD2 (7 bases). The germline V and J ends were trimmed by 5 bases and 2 bases, with 13 bases remaining between them. This CDR3 is 14 amino acids long. Germline lookup yields CDR1 SEHNR and CDR2 FQNEAQ (reference sequence). CDR3 residues: CASSQAGGPYEQYF. In nucleotides, the CDR3 is TGTGCCAGCAGCCAAGCCGGGGGGCCCTACGAGCAGTACTTC.

The chain recombines TRBV6-2 or TRBV6-3 with TRBJ1-1, with a weak D call TRBD1 (6 bases). Trimming took off 6 bases at V and 0 bases at J, with 17 bases between the two ends. The CDR3 has 16 residues. Germline CDR1 reads MNHEY; CDR2 reads SVGEGT. The CDR3 DNA follows: TGTGCCAGCAGACAGCCTCTACAGGGCCTGAACACTGAAGCTTTCTTT. As protein: CASRQPLQGLNTEAFF.

The rearrangement uses TRBV4-1 and TRBJ1-1; 8 nucleotides agree with TRBD1. Germline V gene sequence: CDR1 MGHRA, CDR2 YSYEKL. CDR3 length equals 15 residues. J gave up 1 base and V 6 bases, and 7 bases lay outside the gene matches. CDR3 nucleotide sequence: TGCGCCAGCAGTTATGTACAGGGGGGGAACACTGAAGCTTTCTTT. Amino acid sequence: CASSYVQGGNTEAFF.

This chain uses TRBV9 with TRBJ1-1; D unclear. V lost 4 bases and J lost 4, with 17 bases in between. The length of the CDR3 is 15 residues. From germline, CDR1 is SGDLS and CDR2 YYNGEE. CDR3 sequence: CASSPGLGAGTEAFF. As DNA, the CDR3 is TGTGCCAGCAGCCCGGGTCTAGGCGCTGGCACTGAAGCTTTCTTT.

The rearrangement joins TRBV6-5 to TRBJ1-1, with no clear D. The germline gives CDR1 MNHEY, CDR2 SVGAGI. V lost 6 bases and J lost 7, with 12 bases in between. This CDR3 has 12 residues. The CDR3 sequence is CASSSPLLEAFF. Written as DNA, the CDR3 is TGTGCCAGCAGCTCCCCGCTACTTGAAGCTTTCTTT.

CDR3 bases: TGTGCCAGCAGTTACTCACGGGGTTCCCCCTACGAGCAGTACTTC. This sequence encodes CASSYSRGSPYEQYF. V usage is TRBV6-5 and J usage is TRBJ2-7; D perhaps matches TRBD2 (5 bases). CDR1 and CDR2 (germline): MNHEY, SVGAGI. V was shortened by 0 bases and J by 2 bases, with 11 bases between the two germline ends. This CDR3 spans 15 amino acids.

The chain's CDR3 is CASSSGRARGSDTQYF. For the CDR3, the DNA is TGTGCCAGCAGTAGCGGGAGGGCCAGGGGCTCAGATACGCAGTATTTT. This chain connects TRBV2 to TRBJ2-3; TRBD2 matches at 10 bases. Unmatched junction bases numbered 9, after V lost 5 bases and J lost 4 bases. Germline CDR1 is SNHLY and CDR2 is FYNNEI. The CDR3 consists of 16 residues.

The rearrangement uses TRBV15 and TRBJ1-4; no clear D. CDR3 length equals 13 residues. Germline lookup yields CDR1 LNHNV and CDR2 YYDKDF (reference sequence). Trimming removed 5 bases at V and 11 bases at J, with 15 bases between. CDR3 protein: CATSRTDSTKLFF. In DNA form, the CDR3 reads TGTGCCACCAGCCGGACGGACTCTACGAAACTGTTTTTT.

As DNA, the CDR3 is TGTGCCAGCAGCCTGGGACAAAACAATCAGCCCCAGCATTTT. Translated, it gives CASSLGQNNQPQHF. The rearrangement joins TRBV14 to TRBJ1-5, with D perhaps matching TRBD1 (6 bases). Trimming cost V 4 bases and J 3 bases, with 10 bases left between them. The CDR3 runs 14 residues. Germline V gives CDR1 SGHDN, CDR2 FVKESK.

The chain employs TRBV12-5 and TRBJ1-2; TRBD1 is a possible D gene (6 bases). The CDR3 consists of 15 residues. Germline CDR1 LGHNT, CDR2 FRNRAP. Between the trimmed V and J ends, which lost 1 base and 8 bases, there was a span of 17 bases. CDR3 region: CASGLGEAEQGGYTF. As DNA, the CDR3 is TGTGCTAGTGGTTTGGGGGAAGCGGAACAGGGAGGCTACACCTTC.

The chain uses TRBV19 and TRBJ2-7; weak D call: TRBD1 (6 bases). Germline V CDR1 and CDR2: LNHDA, SQIVND (reference sequence). V shed 4 bases and J shed 4 bases, with 8 bases lying between them. The CDR3 contains 12 residues. CDR3 sequence reads: CASSRTEYEQYF. CDR3 DNA sequence: TGTGCCAGTAGTAGGACAGAATACGAGCAGTACTTC.

The V call is TRBV3-1, the J call TRBJ2-7; D gene uncertain. Looked up from germline, CDR1 is LGHDT and CDR2 is YNNKEL (reference sequence). The ends were cut back, 3 bases at V and 4 bases at J, with 10 bases in the middle. There are 13 residues in the CDR3. CDR3 in amino acids: CASSHVTVYEQYF. In DNA, the CDR3 is TGTGCCAGCAGCCACGTAACAGTATACGAGCAGTACTTC.

This sequence joins TRBV11-2 and TRBJ1-1, with D hard to call. CDR3 size: 13 residues. The V end was cut by 4 bases, the J end by 5 bases, with 11 bases between. The V gene's germline CDR1 is SGHAT and CDR2 FQNNGV. The CDR3 region is CASSSQEDTEAFF. The CDR3 DNA sequence: TGTGCCAGCAGCTCACAAGAGGATACTGAAGCTTTCTTT.

The gene calls are TRBV12-3 or TRBV12-4 and TRBJ2-4; D possibly uses TRBD1 or TRBD2 (5 bases each). This CDR3 contains 15 residues. Trimming removed 4 bases from V and 4 bases from J, with 14 bases in between. DNA for the CDR3: TGTGCCAGCAGTTCCAGGGAGAAGGGTAAAAACATTCAGTACTTC. This translates into CASSSREKGKNIQYF.

This rearrangement joins TRBV10-3 to TRBJ2-7; D not resolved. The CDR3 has 15 residues. From germline, CDR1 is ENHRY and CDR2 SYGVKD. Trimming cost V 5 bases and J 6 bases, with 20 bases left between them. The CDR3 DNA reads as TGTGCCATCAGTCTGGACGGAGCTAAAGGTGGCGAGCAGTACTTC. This codes for CAISLDGAKGGEQYF.

This chain connects TRBV10-3 to TRBJ1-6, with TRBD1 matching over 10 bases. CDR1 and CDR2 from the germline V gene are ENHRY and SYGVKD. The V segment lost 6 bases and the J segment 10 bases; nucleotides outside the gene matches: 9. The CDR3 loop spans 15 amino acids. The CDR3 coding sequence is TGTGCCATCAGCTCCACGGGACAGGGGAAATCACCCCTCCACTTT. It yields the protein CAISSTGQGKSPLHF.

The chain combines TRBV19 with TRBJ1-2, with a weak D call TRBD1 (6 bases). The CDR3 runs 15 residues. CDR1 LNHDA and CDR2 SQIVND come from the germline V gene (reference sequence). V was cut by 8 bases and J by 2 bases, with 18 bases left in between. The CDR3 nucleotides read TGTGCCAGTCTAGAGCAGACAGGCCGAAACTATGGCTACACCTTC. Translation: CASLEQTGRNYGYTF.

The DNA for the CDR3 is TGTGCCAGCAGCTTACGACAGGGGGATCATTACGAGCAGTACTTC. It encodes CASSLRQGDHYEQYF. This sequence joins TRBV7-2 and TRBJ2-7; 9 nucleotides align to TRBD1. Germline V lookup: CDR1 SGHTA, CDR2 FQGNSA. V shed 2 bases and J 4 bases; nucleotides not matched to a gene: 6. The CDR3 sequence is 15 residues long. Supplemented by reference TRBV7-2 and TRBJ2-7, the full variable domain reads GAGVSQSPSNKVTEKGKDVELRCDPISGHTALYWYRQSLGQGLEFLIYFQGNSAPDKSGLPSDRFSAERTGGSVSTLTIQRTQQEDSAVYLCASSLRQGDHYEQYFGPGTRLTVT.

The chain links TRBV20-1 to TRBJ2-1, with D possibly being TRBD1 (5 bases). The CDR3 covers 14 residues. The germline V gene has CDR1 DFQATT and CDR2 SNEGSKA (reference sequence). The V end was cut by 3 bases, the J end by 6 bases, with 15 bases between. CDR3 sequence: CSASIDRARNEQFF. The CDR3, as DNA: TGCAGTGCTAGTATTGACAGAGCTCGCAATGAGCAGTTCTTC.